This T cell receptor (beta chain) was identified during a study of CD8+ T cells in alopecia areata. Treatment meaning: oral pan-JAK inhibitor, 5-10 mg twice daily. RNA extraction was followed by reverse transcription into cDNA, which acted as the sequencing template. Profiling relied on immunoSEQ multiplex PCR, and the TCRdb table lists in-frame clones only, not all of them. Found here are roughly 210,000 clones, 43% of them singletons; the top ten hold roughly 2.6%. This clone was recorded many times. This TCR was recovered from a human donor with alopecia areata. Sequenced here: CD4+ T cells sorted from blood, sampled around week 37, from a patient treated with tofacitinib.

DNA of the CDR3: TGTGCCAGCAGCCTGCCCGTGGGGGCTGGGGCCAACGTCCTGACTTTC. Translating gives CASSLPVGAGANVLTF. The V gene is TRBV7-9, the J gene TRBJ2-6, with D perhaps assigned TRBD1 or TRBD2 (5 bases each). The CDR3 sequence is 16 residues long. From germline, CDR1 is SEHNR and CDR2 FQNEAQ (reference sequence). V was clipped by 5 bases and J by 2 bases, with 13 bases between them.